A selection of T cell receptor beta chains follows, all from one sample in a study of type 1 regulatory T cells. TCRdb reprocessed the reads via MiXCR and lists one record per CDR3 protein. The sample lists tens of thousands of distinct CDR3 sequences, more than 20% occurring once. Their recognized antigens are unknown. The sample comprised cultured type 1 regulatory T (Tr1) cells, either the whole culture or a sorted fraction (not recorded which). Receptors were obtained from a human donor in good health. CDR3s include the opening cysteine and the closing phenylalanine or tryptophan. D genes are given only for firm matches. Not every row has a clone size; where given, it reads once, few, many or a size class.

size	D	V	J	DNA	CDR3
few	.	TRBV20-1	TRBJ1-6	TGCAGTGCTAGAGAGCAGACAGGATATAATTCACCCCTCCACTTT	CSAREQTGYNSPLHF
few	.	TRBV6-5	TRBJ1-2	TGTGCCAGCAGTTACGTGGGCCGCTACACCTTC	CASSYVGRYTF
.	TRBD1	TRBV29-1	TRBJ1-2	TGCAGCGTTGAAAAGGGGGCGCAGTATGGCTACACCTTC	CSVEKGAQYGYTF
few	TRBD1	TRBV5-1	TRBJ2-5	TGCGCCAGCAGCCGCTGGACAGGCGAGGAGACCCAGTACTTC	CASSRWTGEETQYF
few	.	TRBV6-6	TRBJ1-2	TGTGCCAGCAGTGTCCAGGGATATGGCTACACCTTC	CASSVQGYGYTF
.	TRBD2	TRBV19	TRBJ2-7	TGTGCCAGTAGTATCGGGCTAGCGGGAGTCCACGAGCAGTACTTC	CASSIGLAGVHEQYF
few	TRBD2	TRBV2	TRBJ2-3	TGTGCCAGCAGTGAATTCCGGGGGGAGGCAGGGCTACACTCATTT	CASSEFRGEAGLHSF
few	TRBD1	TRBV9	TRBJ2-2	TGTGCCAGCAGCACCCCAGGACAGGGAGGAACCGGGGAGCTGTTTTTT	CASSTPGQGGTGELFF
.	TRBD2	TRBV4-2	TRBJ2-1	TGTGCCAGCAGCCAAGTTGTTAGCGGGGTTTACAATGAGCAGTTCTTC	CASSQVVSGVYNEQFF
.	.	TRBV12-3/TRBV12-4	TRBJ1-1	TGTGCCAGCAGTTTTCTTCGGGAGACTGAAGCTTTCTTT	CASSFLRETEAFF
few	TRBD2	TRBV4-2	TRBJ2-7	TGTGCCAGCGGTGGGACTAGCGGCTCCTACGAGCAGTACTTC	CASGGTSGSYEQYF
few	.	TRBV6-5	TRBJ1-1	TGTGCCAGCAGTTACTTCAGTCCATCATCAAATGAAGCTTTCTTT	CASSYFSPSSNEAFF
.	TRBD1	TRBV9	TRBJ1-1	TGTGCCAGCAGCGTAGACCCTCAGACAGGGGTGAACACTGAAGCTTTCTTT	CASSVDPQTGVNTEAFF
.	.	TRBV12-3/TRBV12-4	TRBJ1-1	TGTGCCAGCAGTCCCAGCCCGGGGCCTGAAGCTTTCTTT	CASSPSPGPEAFF
.	.	TRBV29-1	TRBJ1-2	TGCAGCGTTGAGAGCAGCTCTTCCTATGGCTACACCTTC	CSVESSSSYGYTF
.	TRBD1	TRBV7-2	TRBJ2-5	TGTGCCAGCAGCTTCGACAGGGGGGTGGAGACCCCGTACTTC	CASSFDRGVETPYF
few	.	TRBV3-1	TRBJ1-4	TGTGCCAGCAGCCAAGCTCCTGAAAAACTGTTTTTT	CASSQAPEKLFF
.	TRBD1	TRBV6-1	TRBJ2-3	TGTGCCAGCAGTTTCGGACAGGAGTTCACAGATACGCAGTATTTT	CASSFGQEFTDTQYF
few	.	TRBV19	TRBJ1-2	TGTGCCAGCTCAGACTTCAGAGGCGGCTACACCTTC	CASSDFRGGYTF
.	.	TRBV6-5	TRBJ2-1	TGTGCCAGCAGAAGGTCCGGTGAGCAGTTCTTC	CASRRSGEQFF
few	.	TRBV5-1	TRBJ1-1	TGCGCCAGCAGCTTGAAGGTGCGAGCTGAAGCTTTCTTT	CASSLKVRAEAFF
.	.	TRBV20-1	TRBJ2-2	TGCAGTGCTAGATCCTGGGGGAACACCGGGGAGCTGTTTTTT	CSARSWGNTGELFF
.	.	TRBV4-1	TRBJ2-1	TGCGCCAGCAGCCAGGGGTGGGGTTTATATGAGCAGTTCTTC	CASSQGWGLYEQFF
.	.	TRBV10-3	TRBJ2-2	TGTGCCATCAGTGCCCCCGGAGGGACCGGGGAGCTGTTTTTT	CAISAPGGTGELFF
.	.	TRBV5-1	TRBJ2-7	TGCGCCAGCAGCTCTGCCGCGGGGACAGCCATCCCCTACGAGCAGTACTTC	CASSSAAGTAIPYEQYF
few	.	TRBV4-3	TRBJ1-1	TGCGCCAGCAGCCAAGATCTCTGGCCCGCTGAAGCTTTCTTT	CASSQDLWPAEAFF
.	TRBD1	TRBV5-1	TRBJ1-3	TGCGCCAGCAACCCAGTCCAGGGGGCCGGAAACACCATATATTTT	CASNPVQGAGNTIYF